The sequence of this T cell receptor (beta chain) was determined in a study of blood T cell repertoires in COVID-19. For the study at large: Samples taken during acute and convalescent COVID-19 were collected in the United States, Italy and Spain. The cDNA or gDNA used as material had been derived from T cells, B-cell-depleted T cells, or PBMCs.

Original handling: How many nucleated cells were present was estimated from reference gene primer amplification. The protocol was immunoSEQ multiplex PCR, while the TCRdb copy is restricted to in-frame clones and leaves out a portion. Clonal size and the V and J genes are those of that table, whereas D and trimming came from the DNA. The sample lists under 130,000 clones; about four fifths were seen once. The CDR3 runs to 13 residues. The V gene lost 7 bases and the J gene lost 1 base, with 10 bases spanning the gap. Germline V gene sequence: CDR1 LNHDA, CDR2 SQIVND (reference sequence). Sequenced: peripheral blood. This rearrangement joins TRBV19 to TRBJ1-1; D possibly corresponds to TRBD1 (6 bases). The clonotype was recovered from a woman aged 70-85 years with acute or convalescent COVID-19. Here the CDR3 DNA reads TGTGCCAGTACCAAGGGACAGAACACTGAAGCTTTCTTT. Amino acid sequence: CASTKGQNTEAFF.